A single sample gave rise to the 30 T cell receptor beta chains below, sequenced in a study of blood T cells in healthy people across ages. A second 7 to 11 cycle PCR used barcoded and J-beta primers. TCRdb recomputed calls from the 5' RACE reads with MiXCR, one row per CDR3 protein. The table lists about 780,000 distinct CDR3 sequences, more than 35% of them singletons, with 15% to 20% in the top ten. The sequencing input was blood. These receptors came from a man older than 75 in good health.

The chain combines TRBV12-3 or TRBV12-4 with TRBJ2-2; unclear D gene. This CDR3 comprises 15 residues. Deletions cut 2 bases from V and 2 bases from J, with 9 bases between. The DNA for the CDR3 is TGTGCCAGCAGTTTATTCCAGTCAAACACCGGGGAGCTGTTTTTT. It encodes CASSLFQSNTGELFF.

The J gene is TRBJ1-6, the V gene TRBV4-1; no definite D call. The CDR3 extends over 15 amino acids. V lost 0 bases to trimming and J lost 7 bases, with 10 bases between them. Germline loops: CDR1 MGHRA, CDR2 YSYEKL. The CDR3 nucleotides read TGCGCCAGCAGCCAAGAGGGTCCTCCCAATTCACCCCTCCACTTT. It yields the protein CASSQEGPPNSPLHF.

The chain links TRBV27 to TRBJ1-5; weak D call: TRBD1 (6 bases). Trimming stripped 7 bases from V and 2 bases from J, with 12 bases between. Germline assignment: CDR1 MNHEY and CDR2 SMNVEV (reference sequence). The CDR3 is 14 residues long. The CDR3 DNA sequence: TGTGCCAGCAACAGGGACGGGGGCAATCAGCCCCAGCATTTT. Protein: CASNRDGGNQPQHF.

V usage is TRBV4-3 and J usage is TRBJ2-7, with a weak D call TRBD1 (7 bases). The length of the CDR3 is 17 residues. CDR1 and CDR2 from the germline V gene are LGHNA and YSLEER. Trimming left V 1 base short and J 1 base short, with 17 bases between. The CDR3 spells CASSQGTDREASYEQYF. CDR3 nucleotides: TGCGCCAGCAGCCAAGGGACTGACAGGGAGGCTTCCTACGAGCAGTACTTC.

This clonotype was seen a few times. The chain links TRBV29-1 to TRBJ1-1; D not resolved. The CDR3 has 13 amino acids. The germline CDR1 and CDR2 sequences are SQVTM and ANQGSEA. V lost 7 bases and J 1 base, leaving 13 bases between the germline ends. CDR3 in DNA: TGCAGCGCCTTGGGGTCAGAGAACACTGAAGCTTTCTTT. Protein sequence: CSALGSENTEAFF.

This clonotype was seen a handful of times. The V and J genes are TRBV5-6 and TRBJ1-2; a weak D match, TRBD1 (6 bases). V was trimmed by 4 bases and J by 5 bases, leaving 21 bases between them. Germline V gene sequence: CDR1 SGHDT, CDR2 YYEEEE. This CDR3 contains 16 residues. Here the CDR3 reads CASSLVAGARLYGYTF. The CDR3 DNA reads TGTGCCAGCAGCCTGGTGGCAGGGGCCCGACTATATGGCTACACCTTC.

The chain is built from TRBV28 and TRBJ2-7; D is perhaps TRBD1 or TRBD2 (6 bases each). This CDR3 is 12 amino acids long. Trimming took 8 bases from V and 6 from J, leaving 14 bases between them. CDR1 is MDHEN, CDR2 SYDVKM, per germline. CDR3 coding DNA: TGTGCCAGCGACGACGGAGGGGGCGAGCAGTACTTC. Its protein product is CASDDGGGEQYF.

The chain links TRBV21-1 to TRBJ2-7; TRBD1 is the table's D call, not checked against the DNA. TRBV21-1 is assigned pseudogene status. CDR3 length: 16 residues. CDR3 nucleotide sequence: TGTGCCAGCAGCAAATACGAAGCGGACAGGGGCTACGAGCAGTACTTC. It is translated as CASSKYEADRGYEQYF.

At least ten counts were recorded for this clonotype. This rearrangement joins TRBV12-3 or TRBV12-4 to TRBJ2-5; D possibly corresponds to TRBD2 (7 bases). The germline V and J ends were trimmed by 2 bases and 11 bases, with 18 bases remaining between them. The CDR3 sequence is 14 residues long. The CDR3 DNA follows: TGTGCCAGCAGTTTAAGGGGGGGATACAATGAGCAGTACTTC. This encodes CASSLRGGYNEQYF.

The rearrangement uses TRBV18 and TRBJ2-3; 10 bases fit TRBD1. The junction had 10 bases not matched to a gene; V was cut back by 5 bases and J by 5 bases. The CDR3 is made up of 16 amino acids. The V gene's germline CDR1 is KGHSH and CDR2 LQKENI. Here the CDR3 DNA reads TGTGCCAGCTCAAGAACCGGGACAGGGGCTATAGATACGCAGTATTTT. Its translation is CASSRTGTGAIDTQYF.

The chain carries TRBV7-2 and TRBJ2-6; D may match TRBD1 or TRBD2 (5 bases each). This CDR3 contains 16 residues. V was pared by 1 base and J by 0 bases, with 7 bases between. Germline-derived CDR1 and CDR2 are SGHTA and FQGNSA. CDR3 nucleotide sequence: TGTGCCAGCAGCTTAGTCGGGGCCTCTGGGGCCAACGTCCTGACTTTC. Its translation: CASSLVGASGANVLTF.

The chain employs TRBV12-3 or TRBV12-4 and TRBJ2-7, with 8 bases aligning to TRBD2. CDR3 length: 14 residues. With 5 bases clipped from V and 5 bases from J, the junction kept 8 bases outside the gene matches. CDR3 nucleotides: TGTGCCAGCAGTGTCGGAGCGGGAGAAGACGAGCAGTACTTC. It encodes CASSVGAGEDEQYF.

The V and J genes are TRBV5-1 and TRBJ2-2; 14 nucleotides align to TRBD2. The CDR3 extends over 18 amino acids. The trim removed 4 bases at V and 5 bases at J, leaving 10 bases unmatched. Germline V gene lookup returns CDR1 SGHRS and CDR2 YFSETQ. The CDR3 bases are TGCGCCAGCAGCGAGGGACTAGCGGGAGTGGCGGTGACCGGGGAGCTGTTTTTT. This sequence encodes CASSEGLAGVAVTGELFF.

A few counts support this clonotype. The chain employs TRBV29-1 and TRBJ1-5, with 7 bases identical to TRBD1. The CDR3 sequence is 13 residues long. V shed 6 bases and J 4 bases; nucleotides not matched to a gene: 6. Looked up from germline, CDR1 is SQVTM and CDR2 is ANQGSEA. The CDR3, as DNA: TGCAGCGTACGACAGGGATGGAATCAGCCCCAGCATTTT. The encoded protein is CSVRQGWNQPQHF.

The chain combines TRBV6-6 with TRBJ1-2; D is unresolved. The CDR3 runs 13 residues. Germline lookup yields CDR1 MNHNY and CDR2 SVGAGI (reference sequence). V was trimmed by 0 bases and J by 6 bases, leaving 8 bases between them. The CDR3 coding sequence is TGTGCCAGCAGTTACTCGTCTGAGGATGGCTACACCTTC. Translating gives CASSYSSEDGYTF.

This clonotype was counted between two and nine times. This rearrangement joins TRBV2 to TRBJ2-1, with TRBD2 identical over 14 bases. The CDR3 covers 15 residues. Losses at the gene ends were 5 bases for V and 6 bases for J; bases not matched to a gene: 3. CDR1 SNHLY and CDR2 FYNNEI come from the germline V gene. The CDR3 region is CASSRGTSGGNEQFF. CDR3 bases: TGTGCCAGCAGTCGTGGGACTAGCGGGGGCAATGAGCAGTTCTTC.

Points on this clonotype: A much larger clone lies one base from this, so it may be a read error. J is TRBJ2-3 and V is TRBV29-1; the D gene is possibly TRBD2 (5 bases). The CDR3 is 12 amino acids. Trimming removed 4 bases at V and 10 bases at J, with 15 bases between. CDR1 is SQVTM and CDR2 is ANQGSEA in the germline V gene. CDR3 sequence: CSVGERTGAQYF. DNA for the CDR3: TGCAGCGTTGGCGAGAGGACTGGTGCGCAGTATTTT.

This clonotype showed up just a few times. Written as DNA, the CDR3 is TGTGCCAGCAGCAAAGCCCCCGGAAGAGGGGAAACAGATACGCAGTATTTT. As protein: CASSKAPGRGETDTQYF. This sequence joins TRBV11-3 and TRBJ2-3; the D gene could be TRBD1 or TRBD2 (5 bases each). CDR3 length equals 17 residues. Trimming left V 5 bases short and J 3 bases short, with 21 bases between. The germline gives CDR1 SGHNT, CDR2 YENEEA.

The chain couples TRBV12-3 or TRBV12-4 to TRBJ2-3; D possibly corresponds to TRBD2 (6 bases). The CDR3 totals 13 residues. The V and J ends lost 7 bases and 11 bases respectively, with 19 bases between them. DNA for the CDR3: TGTGCCAGCAACCGGGGGACCACAGATGTGCAGTATTTT. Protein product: CASNRGTTDVQYF.

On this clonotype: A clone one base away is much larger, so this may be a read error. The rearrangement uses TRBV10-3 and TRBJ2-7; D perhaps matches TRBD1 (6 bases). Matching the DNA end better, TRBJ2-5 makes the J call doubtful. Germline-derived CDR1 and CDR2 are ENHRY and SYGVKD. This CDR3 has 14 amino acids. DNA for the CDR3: TGTGCCATCAGGGAGACACCAGGGGACGAGACCCAGTACTTC. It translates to CAIRETPGDETQYF.

CDR3 loop: CASSLSGGRNSYEQYF. The CDR3 bases are TGTGCCAGCAGCTTATCCGGCGGCAGGAACTCCTACGAGCAGTACTTC. The chain employs TRBV7-2 and TRBJ2-7; D unresolved. This CDR3 contains 16 residues. Between the trimmed V and J ends, which lost 2 bases and 0 bases, there was a span of 14 bases. Germline CDR1 and CDR2: SGHTA and FQGNSA.

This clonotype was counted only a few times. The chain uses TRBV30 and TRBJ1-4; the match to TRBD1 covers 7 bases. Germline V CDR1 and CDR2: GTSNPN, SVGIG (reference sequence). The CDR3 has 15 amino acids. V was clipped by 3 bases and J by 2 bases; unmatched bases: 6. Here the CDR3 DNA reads TGTGCCTGGAGGGACAGGAGCAGGACTAATGAAAAACTGTTTTTT. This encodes CAWRDRSRTNEKLFF. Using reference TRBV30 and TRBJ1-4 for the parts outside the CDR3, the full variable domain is SQTIHQWPATLVQPVGSPLSLECTVEGTSNPNLYWYRQAAGRGLQLLFYSVGIGQISSEVPQNLSASRPQDRQFILSSKKLLLSDSGFYLCAWRDRSRTNEKLFFGSGTQLSVL.

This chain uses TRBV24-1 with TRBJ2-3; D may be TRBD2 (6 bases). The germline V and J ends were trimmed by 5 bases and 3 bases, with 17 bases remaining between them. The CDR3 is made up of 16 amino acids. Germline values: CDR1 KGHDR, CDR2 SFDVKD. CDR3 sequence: CATSGPQRARTDTQYF. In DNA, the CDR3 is TGTGCCACCAGTGGACCCCAGCGGGCCCGTACAGATACGCAGTATTTT.

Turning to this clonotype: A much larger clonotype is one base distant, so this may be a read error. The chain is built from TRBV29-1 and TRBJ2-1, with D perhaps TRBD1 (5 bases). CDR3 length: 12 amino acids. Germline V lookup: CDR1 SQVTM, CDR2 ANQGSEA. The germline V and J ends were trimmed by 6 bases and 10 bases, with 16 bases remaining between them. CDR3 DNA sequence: TGCAGCGTGCAGGGTGGCAGTGGCGAGCAGTTCTTC. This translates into CSVQGGSGEQFF.

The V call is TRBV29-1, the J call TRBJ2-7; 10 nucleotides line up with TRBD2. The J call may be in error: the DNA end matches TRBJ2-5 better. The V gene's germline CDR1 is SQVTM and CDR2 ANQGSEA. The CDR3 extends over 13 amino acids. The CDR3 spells CSGSLAGGETQYF. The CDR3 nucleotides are TGCAGCGGTTCCTTAGCGGGAGGAGAGACCCAGTACTTC.

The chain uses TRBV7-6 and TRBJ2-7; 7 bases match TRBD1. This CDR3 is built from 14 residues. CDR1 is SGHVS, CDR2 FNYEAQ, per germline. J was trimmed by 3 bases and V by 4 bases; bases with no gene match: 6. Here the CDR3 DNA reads TGTGCCAGCAGCTCACCGGACAGGAACTACGAGCAGTACTTC. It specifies CASSSPDRNYEQYF.

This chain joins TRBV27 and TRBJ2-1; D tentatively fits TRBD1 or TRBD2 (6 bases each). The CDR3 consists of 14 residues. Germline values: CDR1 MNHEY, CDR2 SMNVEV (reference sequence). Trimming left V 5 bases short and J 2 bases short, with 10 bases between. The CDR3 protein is CASSVGGTYNEQFF. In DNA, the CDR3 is TGTGCCAGCAGTGTAGGGGGGACCTACAATGAGCAGTTCTTC.

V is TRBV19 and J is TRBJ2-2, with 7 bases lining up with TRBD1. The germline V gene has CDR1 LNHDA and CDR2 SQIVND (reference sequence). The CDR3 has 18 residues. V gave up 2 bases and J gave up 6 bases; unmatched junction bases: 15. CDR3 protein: CASSIYPEGTAPAGELFF. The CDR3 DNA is TGTGCCAGTAGTATATATCCGGAAGGGACAGCCCCGGCCGGGGAGCTGTTTTTT. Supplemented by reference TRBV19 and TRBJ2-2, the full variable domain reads DGGITQSPKYLFRKEGQNVTLSCEQNLNHDAMYWYRQDPGQGLRLIYYSQIVNDFQKGDIAEGYSVSREKKESFPLTVTSAQKNPTAFYLCASSIYPEGTAPAGELFFGEGSRLTVL.

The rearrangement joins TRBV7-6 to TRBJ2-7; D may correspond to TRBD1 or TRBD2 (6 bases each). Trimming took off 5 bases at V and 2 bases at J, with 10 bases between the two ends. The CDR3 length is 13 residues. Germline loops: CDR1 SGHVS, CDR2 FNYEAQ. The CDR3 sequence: CASSGGTTYEQYF. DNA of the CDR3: TGTGCCAGCAGCGGAGGGACAACCTACGAGCAGTACTTC. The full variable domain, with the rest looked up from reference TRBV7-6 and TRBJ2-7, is GAGVSQSPRYKVTKRGQDVALRCDPISGHVSLYWYRQALGQGPEFLTYFNYEAQQDKSGLPNDRFSAERPEGSISTLTIQRTEQRDSAMYRCASSGGTTYEQYFGPGTRLTVT.

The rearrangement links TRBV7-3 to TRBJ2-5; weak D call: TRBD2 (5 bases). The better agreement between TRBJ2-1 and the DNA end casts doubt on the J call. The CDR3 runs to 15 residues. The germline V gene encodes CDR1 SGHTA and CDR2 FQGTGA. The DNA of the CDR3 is TGTGCCAGCAGCTTGACGGCTTCGGGGAGAGAGACCCAGTTCTTC. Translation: CASSLTASGRETQFF.